Below, one TCR beta chain is given with its context. This entry is derived from a study of blood T cell repertoires in COVID-19. Study summary: Donors in the United States, Italy and Spain gave samples during acute or convalescent COVID-19. T cells, B-cell-depleted T cells, or PBMCs supplied cDNA or gDNA.

This CDR3 has 11 residues. V lost 7 bases, J lost 6 bases, and 6 bases lay in between. Germline CDR1 reads MNHEY; CDR2 reads SVGAGI. Methods used by the authors: Amplification of reference gene primers provided the estimated nucleated cell counts. Sequencing used immunoSEQ multiplex PCR; TCRdb keeps in-frame clones, though not all of them. Clone size and the V and J calls come from that table; the DNA yielded D and trimming. Seen here are a few hundred thousand clones, around 90% observed once, and the top ten hold 0.65% to 0.9%. The chain combines TRBV6-5 with TRBJ2-2; D is unclear. Material for sequencing was peripheral blood. The sequence came from a woman in her twenties or thirties with acute or convalescent COVID-19. In nucleotides, the CDR3 is TGTGCCAGCAAGAGGTCCGGGGAGCTGTTTTTT. Its translation is CASKRSGELFF.